These 16 T cell receptor beta chains were all obtained from the same sample, sequenced in a study of T cells in Graves' hyperthyroidism and ophthalmopathy. TCR beta CDR3 regions were amplified from RNA. First-round RT-PCR with HTBI primers amplified the TCR CDR3 region. MiXCR, run by TCRdb on the multiplex PCR reads, gives a single entry per CDR3 protein. The sample carries about 560,000 distinct CDR3 sequences, 15% to 18% recorded once. Sequencing input: blood. These receptors originate from a woman between 25 and 40 years old with Graves' hyperthyroidism.

At least ten counts were recorded for this clonotype. At one boundary the junction diverges from the germline segment, which might be a read error. The V gene is TRBV28, the J gene TRBJ2-3; D call uncertain. The CDR3 runs 14 residues. CDR1 and CDR2 from the germline V gene are MDHEN and SYDVKM. The CDR3 loop is CASSLPVSTDTQYF. CDR3 nucleotide sequence: TGTGCCAGCAGTTTACCCGTGAGCACGGATACGCAGTATTTT.

This clonotype has ten or more counts. CDR3 in amino acids: CSVAGTSKVTENEQFF. In nucleotides, the CDR3 is TGCAGCGTAGCCGGGACTAGCAAGGTAACTGAGAATGAGCAGTTCTTC. The V call is TRBV29-1, the J call TRBJ2-1, with TRBD2 matching 9 bases. This CDR3 has 16 amino acids. CDR1 and CDR2 from the germline V gene are SQVTM and ANQGSEA. The trim removed 6 bases at V and 7 bases at J, leaving 16 bases unmatched.

This clonotype has a handful of counts. The chain has TRBV2 and TRBJ2-2; D unresolved. The CDR3 covers 15 residues. Germline CDR1 and CDR2: SNHLY and FYNNEI. The germline V and J ends were trimmed by 3 bases and 0 bases, with 8 bases remaining between them. CDR3 bases: TGTGCCAGCAGTGACCTGCGGTCGAACACCGGGGAGCTGTTTTTT. It translates to CASSDLRSNTGELFF.

This clonotype was seen at least ten times. The gene calls are TRBV20-1 and TRBJ2-3; TRBD2 aligns across 7 bases. Germline V CDR1 and CDR2: DFQATT, SNEGSKA (reference sequence). CDR3 length: 14 amino acids. J lost 1 base, V lost 5 bases, and 6 bases had no gene match. The DNA for the CDR3 is TGCAGTGCTTCGCGGGAGTCGGGCACAGATACGCAGTATTTT. It is translated as CSASRESGTDTQYF.

The chain links TRBV29-1 to TRBJ2-2; D possibly corresponds to TRBD1 (6 bases). The CDR3 spans 14 residues. Looked up from germline, CDR1 is SQVTM and CDR2 is ANQGSEA. The V end was cut by 4 bases, the J end by 3 bases, with 12 bases between. This CDR3 reads CSVGTATDTGELFF. The CDR3 coding sequence is TGCAGCGTTGGGACAGCGACCGACACCGGGGAGCTGTTTTTT.

This clonotype was counted a few times. The chain joins TRBV6-1 to TRBJ1-5; possibly TRBD1 for D (5 bases). V gave up 4 bases and J gave up 7 bases, with 14 bases separating them. Germline V gene lookup returns CDR1 MNHNS and CDR2 SASEGT. The length of the CDR3 is 14 residues. The DNA of the CDR3 is TGTGCCAGCAGTGCGACAGTTTCGAGGCAGCCCCAGCATTTT. This codes for CASSATVSRQPQHF.

In this sample, this clonotype turned up many times. The rearrangement joins TRBV6-1 to TRBJ2-5; 8 nucleotides align to TRBD2. CDR1 is MNHNS and CDR2 is SASEGT in the germline V gene. J gave up 4 bases and V 5 bases, and 15 bases lay outside the gene matches. The CDR3 loop spans 17 amino acids. This chain's CDR3 is CASSIYLAGSLGETQYF. Written as DNA, the CDR3 is TGTGCCAGCAGTATTTACTTAGCGGGATCGTTGGGAGAGACCCAGTACTTC.

This clonotype was counted at least ten times. The V gene is TRBV18, the J gene TRBJ1-5; no definite D call. Germline CDR1 reads KGHSH; CDR2 reads LQKENI. The CDR3 is 15 amino acids. V gave up 6 bases and J gave up 0 bases, with 12 bases separating them. DNA for the CDR3: TGTGCCAGCTCCCCATGGGCAGATAGCAATCAGCCCCAGCATTTT. It is translated as CASSPWADSNQPQHF.

The sample holds a few counts of this clonotype. The chain carries TRBV4-2 and TRBJ2-3; 7 nucleotides agree with TRBD1. V lost 4 bases to trimming and J lost 2 bases; unmatched junction nucleotides: 6. This CDR3 comprises 15 residues. Germline V gene lookup returns CDR1 LGHNA and CDR2 YNFKEQ. CDR3 residues: CASSPWDRTTDTQYF. CDR3 bases: TGTGCCAGCAGCCCATGGGACAGAACCACAGATACGCAGTATTTT.

The V and J genes are TRBV6-1 and TRBJ2-1, with TRBD2 matching over 7 bases. The V gene's germline CDR1 is MNHNS and CDR2 SASEGT. The CDR3 covers 16 residues. J lost 8 bases, V lost 8 bases, and 18 bases had no gene match. CDR3 residues: CASATAFAGVSHEQFF. CDR3 DNA sequence: TGTGCCAGCGCGACGGCCTTTGCGGGAGTCAGCCATGAGCAGTTCTTC.

This clonotype was seen a few times. The genes are TRBV4-3 and TRBJ2-1, with D possibly being TRBD1 (6 bases). Germline V CDR1 and CDR2: LGHNA, YSLEER. The germline V and J ends were trimmed by 0 bases and 1 base, with 10 bases remaining between them. The CDR3 sequence is 16 residues long. The DNA of the CDR3 is TGCGCCAGCAGCCAAGACCAGGGGATATCCTACAATGAGCAGTTCTTC. The encoded protein is CASSQDQGISYNEQFF.

The chain recombines TRBV4-1 with TRBJ1-2; D gene ambiguous. The CDR3 contains 14 residues. CDR1 MGHRA and CDR2 YSYEKL come from the germline V gene. The V end was cut by 0 bases, the J end by 4 bases, with 9 bases between. CDR3 sequence: CASSQDGNSYGYTF. CDR3 coding DNA: TGCGCCAGCAGCCAAGATGGGAACAGCTATGGCTACACCTTC.

This clonotype has a count of ten or more. This chain links TRBV7-2 with TRBJ1-1; no clear D. The CDR3 has 13 residues. Germline V gene lookup returns CDR1 SGHTA and CDR2 FQGNSA. The germline V and J ends were trimmed by 4 bases and 4 bases, with 10 bases remaining between them. The CDR3: CASSSHPSTEAFF. The CDR3 coding sequence is TGTGCCAGCAGCTCTCACCCCAGCACTGAAGCTTTCTTT.

A few counts support this clonotype. The rearrangement links TRBV24-1 to TRBJ2-1, with D perhaps given as TRBD1 or TRBD2 (6 bases each). CDR1 is KGHDR and CDR2 is SFDVKD in the germline V gene. The V gene lost 1 base and the J gene lost 7 bases, with 7 bases spanning the gap. The CDR3 is made up of 13 amino acids. CDR3 DNA sequence: TGTGCCACCAGTGATTTAGGGGGGAATGAGCAGTTCTTC. It yields the protein CATSDLGGNEQFF.

This clonotype was seen more than once but under ten times. V is TRBV20-1 and J is TRBJ2-1; D is ambiguous. The V gene lost 3 bases and the J gene lost 0 bases, with 12 bases spanning the gap. The CDR3 contains 15 residues. Germline V gene lookup returns CDR1 DFQATT and CDR2 SNEGSKA (reference sequence). DNA of the CDR3: TGCAGTGCTAGTACTAACGAGAGCTCCTACAATGAGCAGTTCTTC. Translated, it gives CSASTNESSYNEQFF.

This clonotype has at least ten counts. The J gene is TRBJ1-5, the V gene TRBV11-3; D is possibly TRBD1 (5 bases). Germline assignment: CDR1 SGHNT and CDR2 YENEEA. Trimming pared 4 bases from V and 5 bases from J, leaving 12 bases between. This CDR3 spans 14 amino acids. CDR3 DNA sequence: TGTGCCAGCAGCTCCGACAGAACTGATCAGCCCCAGCATTTT. Translating gives CASSSDRTDQPQHF.